The 29 T cell receptor beta chains given below trace back to one sample, sequenced in a study of blood T cell repertoires in COVID-19. Assay: immunoSEQ multiplex PCR; the TCRdb copy retains only in-frame clones and omits some. Of over 45,000 clones listed, roughly 77% are singletons. Material for sequencing was peripheral blood. The receptors were gathered from a human donor with active or convalescent COVID-19. The donor label of this sample is uncertain.

This clone appeared once. The rearrangement joins TRBV5-1 to TRBJ2-7, with TRBD2 as a possible D gene (5 bases). The V end lost 0 bases, the J end lost 3 bases, and 7 bases lay between the germline ends. Germline CDR1 and CDR2: SGHRS and YFSETQ. The CDR3 runs to 13 residues. Here the CDR3 DNA reads TGCGCCAGCAGCTTGGTAGGAGGCTACGAGCAGTACTTC. This translates into CASSLVGGYEQYF.

The chain links TRBV5-1 to TRBJ2-5; D is perhaps TRBD1 (5 bases). V was cut by 0 bases and J by 3 bases, with 12 bases left in between. Looked up from germline, CDR1 is SGHRS and CDR2 is YFSETQ. This CDR3 has 15 residues. CDR3 amino acids: CASSLAGRVEETQYF. The CDR3 DNA reads as TGCGCCAGCAGCTTGGCGGGCAGGGTGGAAGAGACCCAGTACTTC.

This sequence joins TRBV2 and TRBJ1-2; 12 nucleotides match TRBD1. Trimming removed 5 bases from V and 4 bases from J; junction bases left unmatched: 11. Germline V gene data show CDR1 as SNHLY and CDR2 as FYNNEI. The CDR3 contains 17 residues. The CDR3 loop reads CASSSGTGGFDIYGYTF. The CDR3 DNA is TGTGCCAGCAGTTCCGGGACAGGGGGCTTCGATATCTATGGCTACACCTTC.

The chain recombines TRBV3-1 (or the pseudogene TRBV3-2) with TRBJ2-7; D is perhaps TRBD2 (5 bases). CDR3 length equals 12 residues. Germline assignment: CDR1 LGHDT and CDR2 YNNKEL (reference sequence). Between the trimmed V and J ends, which lost 2 bases and 6 bases, there was a span of 8 bases. CDR3 amino acids: CASSQILGEQYF. The CDR3, as DNA: TGTGCCAGCAGCCAAATACTAGGCGAGCAGTACTTC.

The J gene is TRBJ1-1, the V gene TRBV5-4; 10 bases agree with TRBD1. V shed 4 bases and J 1 base; nucleotides not matched to a gene: 4. Germline lookup yields CDR1 SGHNT and CDR2 YYREEE (reference sequence). CDR3 length: 15 residues. The CDR3 region has the DNA TGTGCCAGCAGCCGGGGACAGGGGACGAACACTGAAGCTTTCTTT. Translating it yields CASSRGQGTNTEAFF.

The chain employs TRBV4-1 and TRBJ2-3, with 10 bases matching TRBD2. Germline loops: CDR1 MGHRA, CDR2 YSYEKL. This CDR3 region has 15 residues. Trimming took 4 bases from V and 5 from J; bases not matched to a gene: 6. Here the CDR3 reads CASSPERGGVDTQYF. Written as DNA, the CDR3 is TGCGCCAGCAGCCCGGAGCGGGGGGGGGTAGATACGCAGTATTTT.

The chain combines TRBV30 with TRBJ2-5, with 7 positions matching TRBD2. This CDR3 is built from 13 residues. Trimming took 3 bases from V and 3 from J; bases not matched to a gene: 4. Looked up from germline, CDR1 is GTSNPN and CDR2 is SVGIG (reference sequence). The CDR3, as DNA: TGTGCCTGGAGAAAACTAGCGAAAGAGACCCAGTACTTC. Amino acid sequence: CAWRKLAKETQYF.

This chain uses TRBV19 with TRBJ2-5; maybe TRBD2 (5 bases). Germline values: CDR1 LNHDA, CDR2 SQIVND (reference sequence). The CDR3 is made up of 12 amino acids. Trimming took off 8 bases at V and 3 bases at J, with 10 bases between the two ends. CDR3 amino acids: CASGRREETQYF. The CDR3 coding sequence is TGTGCCAGTGGCCGGCGGGAAGAGACCCAGTACTTC.

The rearrangement joins TRBV9 to TRBJ2-7; TRBD2 aligns across 10 bases. V dropped 0 bases and J dropped 3; count of bases not matched to a gene: 3. The CDR3 sequence is 15 residues long. Looked up from germline, CDR1 is SGDLS and CDR2 is YYNGEE. CDR3 bases: TGTGCCAGCAGCGTAGGGCTAGCGGGGGTCTACGAGCAGTACTTC. As protein: CASSVGLAGVYEQYF.

The rearrangement links TRBV7-2 to TRBJ1-1; 8 nucleotides align to TRBD1. Germline V CDR1 and CDR2: SGHTA, FQGNSA. The length of the CDR3 is 15 residues. Unmatched junction bases numbered 7, after V lost 5 bases and J lost 2 bases. DNA of the CDR3: TGTGCCAGCAGCATACGGACAGGGTCTAACACTGAAGCTTTCTTT. Its protein is CASSIRTGSNTEAFF.

The chain combines TRBV28 with TRBJ2-2; D is perhaps TRBD2 (5 bases). Looked up from germline, CDR1 is MDHEN and CDR2 is SYDVKM. Trimming removed 7 bases at V and 8 bases at J, with 20 bases between. The CDR3 covers 15 residues. CDR3 protein: CASIASGHPGGELFF. DNA of the CDR3: TGTGCCAGCATCGCCAGCGGTCATCCTGGGGGGGAGCTGTTTTTT.

The CDR3 DNA reads as TGTGCCAGCAGCGCGGTAGATGCAACTAATGAAAAACTGTTTTTT. Translating it yields CASSAVDATNEKLFF. This chain links TRBV2 with TRBJ1-4; D gene unclear. Germline V CDR1 and CDR2: SNHLY, FYNNEI. V was pared by 6 bases and J by 0 bases, with 11 bases between. The CDR3 loop spans 15 amino acids.

This chain joins TRBV12-3 or TRBV12-4 and TRBJ2-5; 7 bases match TRBD2. The CDR3 spans 13 residues. J was trimmed by 5 bases and V by 7 bases; bases with no gene match: 7. CDR3 in amino acids: CASTQWEGETQYF. The DNA of the CDR3 is TGTGCCAGCACCCAGTGGGAGGGGGAGACCCAGTACTTC.

In this sample, this clone turned up once. The chain couples TRBV7-2 to TRBJ1-2, with 11 bases aligning to TRBD1. The V gene end was trimmed by 3 bases and the J gene end by 5 bases; junction bases not matched to a gene: 8. Per the germline V gene, CDR1 is SGHTA and CDR2 is FQGNSA. The CDR3 is 16 residues long. The CDR3 sequence is CASSFLPGQGGYGYTF. The CDR3 DNA reads as TGTGCCAGCAGCTTTCTACCGGGACAGGGGGGATATGGCTACACCTTC.

J is TRBJ1-1 and V is TRBV18, with TRBD1 as a possible D gene (6 bases). CDR1 is KGHSH, CDR2 LQKENI, per germline. This CDR3 spans 13 amino acids. V shed 9 bases and J shed 2 bases, with 13 bases lying between them. CDR3 protein: CASYREFNTEAFF. CDR3 coding DNA: TGTGCCAGTTACAGGGAATTCAACACTGAAGCTTTCTTT.

The CDR3 nucleotides are TGTGCCACAACTAGCGGGAGTAGCTACGAGCAGTACTTC. This encodes CATTSGSSYEQYF. V and J are TRBV19 and TRBJ2-7, with TRBD2 identical over 11 bases. Germline assignment: CDR1 LNHDA and CDR2 SQIVND (reference sequence). The CDR3 has 13 amino acids. The V gene end was trimmed by 10 bases and the J gene end by 3 bases; junction bases not matched to a gene: 5.

This clone has more than one count but fewer than ten. This chain joins TRBV6-2 or TRBV6-3 and TRBJ2-7; 11 bases are shared with TRBD2. The CDR3 covers 15 residues. Germline trimming cut 6 bases from V and 3 bases from J; bases unmatched to any gene: 7. CDR1 and CDR2 from the germline V gene are MNHEY and SVGEGT. The CDR3 bases are TGTGCCAGCAGCTATGGGACTAGCGGTTACTACGAGCAGTACTTC. This codes for CASSYGTSGYYEQYF.

The chain recombines TRBV11-2 with TRBJ1-1; the D is unclear. The germline CDR1 and CDR2 sequences are SGHAT and FQNNGV. V shed 4 bases and J shed 0 bases, with 15 bases lying between them. The CDR3 totals 16 residues. The CDR3 nucleotides read TGTGCCAGCAGCTCACATGCCACTACCATGAACACTGAAGCTTTCTTT. This sequence encodes CASSSHATTMNTEAFF. Drawing the rest from reference TRBV11-2 and TRBJ1-1, the complete variable domain is EAGVAQSPRYKIIEKRQSVAFWCNPISGHATLYWYQQILGQGPKLLIQFQNNGVVDDSQLPKDRFSAERLKGVDSTLKIQPAKLEDSAVYLCASSSHATTMNTEAFFGQGTRLTVV.

This clone was detected only once. This chain connects TRBV19 to TRBJ1-2; D not resolved. Between the trimmed V and J ends, which lost 3 bases and 3 bases, there was a span of 14 bases. CDR3 length: 15 residues. The germline V gene has CDR1 LNHDA and CDR2 SQIVND (reference sequence). The CDR3 region has the DNA TGTGCCAGTAGTATTGGAGGCGGAGATCACTATGGCTACACCTTC. The encoded protein is CASSIGGGDHYGYTF. The variable domain in full, completed from reference TRBV19 and TRBJ1-2, reads DGGITQSPKYLFRKEGQNVTLSCEQNLNHDAMYWYRQDPGQGLRLIYYSQIVNDFQKGDIAEGYSVSREKKESFPLTVTSAQKNPTAFYLCASSIGGGDHYGYTFGSGTRLTVV.

About this clone: Compared with germline, one end of the junction differs, possibly owing to a read error. The rearrangement links TRBV7-7 to TRBJ2-1, with D possibly TRBD2 on 5 matching bases. CDR1 and CDR2 from the germline V gene are SSHAT and FNYEAQ (reference sequence). There are 14 residues in the CDR3. The CDR3, as DNA: TGTGCTAGCAGCTTCACTGGAGCGGTGGGAGAGCAGTTCTTC. The encoded protein is CASSFTGAVGEQFF.

This rearrangement joins TRBV7-3 to TRBJ2-7; D may be TRBD2 (6 bases). V was pared by 8 bases and J by 5 bases, with 19 bases between. The germline gives CDR1 SGHTA, CDR2 FQGTGA. There are 14 residues in the CDR3. CDR3 bases: TGTGCCAGCGCCCCGGGGACCGGGAGCCACGAGCAGTACTTC. Protein product: CASAPGTGSHEQYF.

This clone has a handful of counts. The V and J genes are TRBV9 and TRBJ2-2; no clear D. V was pared by 4 bases and J by 6 bases, with 16 bases between. In germline, CDR1 is SGDLS, CDR2 YYNGEE. This CDR3 has 15 amino acids. The CDR3 protein is CASSSMRLLPGELFF. The CDR3 DNA is TGTGCCAGCAGCTCGATGAGGCTCTTACCCGGGGAGCTGTTTTTT.

The chain recombines TRBV5-1 with TRBJ1-2; 7 bases map to TRBD1. Germline CDR1 SGHRS, CDR2 YFSETQ. V lost 0 bases, J lost 8 bases, and 7 bases stayed unmatched. The CDR3 runs to 14 residues. Here the CDR3 reads CASSLESTGEGYTF. DNA for the CDR3: TGCGCCAGCAGCTTGGAGTCTACAGGGGAAGGCTACACCTTC.

The rearrangement uses TRBV2 and TRBJ2-1; 7 bases match TRBD1. The germline V gene has CDR1 SNHLY and CDR2 FYNNEI. The CDR3 has 14 residues. CDR3 DNA: TGTGCATGCGCCCTGACAGGGACCTACAATGAGCAGTTCTTC. The encoded protein is CACALTGTYNEQFF.

The chain couples TRBV29-1 to TRBJ2-4; weak D call: TRBD1 (5 bases). Per the germline V gene, CDR1 is SQVTM and CDR2 is ANQGSEA. V was trimmed by 4 bases and J by 1 base, leaving 14 bases between them. This CDR3 comprises 15 residues. The CDR3 spells CSVVDILLAKNIQYF. For the CDR3, the DNA is TGCAGCGTTGTGGACATTCTGTTGGCCAAAAACATTCAGTACTTC.

Relative to its sample, this clone is medium-sized. The chain couples TRBV7-2 to TRBJ1-3; 9 bases are shared with TRBD1. Losses at the gene ends were 5 bases for V and 1 base for J; bases not matched to a gene: 3. The CDR3 length is 15 residues. Germline lookup yields CDR1 SGHTA and CDR2 FQGNSA. The CDR3 is CASSHGQGSGNTIYF. As DNA, the CDR3 is TGTGCCAGCAGCCATGGACAGGGGTCTGGAAACACCATATATTTT.

V and J are TRBV28 and TRBJ1-2, with TRBD1 as a possible D gene (5 bases). V lost 8 bases and J 4 bases, leaving 14 bases between the germline ends. There are 13 residues in the CDR3. Germline V lookup: CDR1 MDHEN, CDR2 SYDVKM. The CDR3 loop is CASLTETGYGYTF. The DNA of the CDR3 is TGTGCCAGCTTAACCGAAACAGGCTATGGCTACACCTTC.

The gene calls are TRBV4-1 and TRBJ1-4; unclear D gene. This CDR3 comprises 17 residues. Germline V CDR1 and CDR2: MGHRA, YSYEKL. V lost 5 bases to trimming and J lost 0 bases, with 16 bases between them. CDR3 protein: CASSYTEGLATNEKLFF. For the CDR3, the DNA is TGCGCCAGCAGCTACACAGAGGGCCTTGCAACTAATGAAAAACTGTTTTTT.

This chain links TRBV6-5 with TRBJ1-2; D unclear. CDR3 length equals 12 residues. Germline CDR1 reads MNHEY; CDR2 reads SVGAGI. V gave up 0 bases and J gave up 10 bases, with 9 bases separating them. The CDR3 bases are TGTGCCAGCAGTTACTCGGCAGAAGTCTACACCTTC. Protein: CASSYSAEVYTF.